Below are 22 T cell receptor beta chains sequenced from a single sample in a study of blood T cell repertoires in COVID-19. Only in-frame clones appear in the TCRdb table, and some are missing; sequencing was by immunoSEQ multiplex PCR. The repertoire holds about 150,000 clones, around nine tenths seen once, with approximately 9% in the top ten. What was sequenced was peripheral blood. The origin of the receptors is a woman in her 50s with active or convalescent COVID-19.

The rearrangement uses TRBV19 and TRBJ2-1, with D possibly being TRBD2 (6 bases). Looked up from germline, CDR1 is LNHDA and CDR2 is SQIVND (reference sequence). Trimming pared 7 bases from V and 5 bases from J, leaving 18 bases between. The length of the CDR3 is 15 residues. The CDR3 protein is CASNKPGLGNNEQFF. CDR3 DNA: TGTGCCAGTAACAAGCCGGGACTGGGTAACAATGAGCAGTTCTTC.

The gene calls are TRBV28 and TRBJ2-7; 9 bases are a match to TRBD2. The CDR3 sequence is 16 residues long. Germline V gives CDR1 MDHEN, CDR2 SYDVKM. V shed 5 bases, J shed 1 base, and the junction held 9 bases outside the gene matches. The CDR3 is CASSVGGSGRSYEQYF. The CDR3 DNA is TGTGCCAGCAGTGTCGGAGGGAGCGGGAGGTCCTACGAGCAGTACTTC. Complete variable domain (other parts from reference TRBV28 and TRBJ2-7): DVKVTQSSRYLVKRTGEKVFLECVQDMDHENMFWYRQDPGLGLRLIYFSYDVKMKEKGDIPEGYSVSREKKERFSLILESASTNQTSMYLCASSVGGSGRSYEQYFGPGTRLTVT.

This clone was observed a single time. The V call is TRBV6-6, the J call TRBJ1-4; D gene uncertain. The CDR3 runs 12 residues. The germline CDR1 and CDR2 sequences are MNHNY and SVGAGI (reference sequence). V was shortened by 2 bases and J by 8 bases, with 6 bases between the two germline ends. The CDR3 here is CASSYGREKLFF. As DNA, the CDR3 is TGTGCCAGCAGTTACGGGCGCGAAAAACTGTTTTTT.

This clone was seen more than once but under ten times. This chain joins TRBV28 and TRBJ1-6, with TRBD1 matching over 7 bases. Germline trimming cut 10 bases from V and 6 bases from J; bases unmatched to any gene: 9. Germline V gene sequence: CDR1 MDHEN, CDR2 SYDVKM. The CDR3 has 14 residues. CDR3 sequence reads: CAITDRTANSPLHF. The CDR3 DNA sequence: TGTGCCATTACGGACAGGACAGCTAATTCACCCCTCCACTTT.

The chain is built from TRBV6-6 and TRBJ2-5; 9 positions agree with TRBD2. After removal of 11 bases from V and 1 base from J, the junction contained 8 bases not matched to a gene. Germline V gives CDR1 MNHNY, CDR2 SVGAGI (reference sequence). The CDR3 has 14 amino acids. The CDR3 region has the DNA TGTGCCGGCCGAACTAGCGGGTCCCAAGAGACCCAGTACTTC. Translation gives CAGRTSGSQETQYF.

The V and J genes are TRBV4-1 and TRBJ1-1; 7 bases are a match to TRBD1. This CDR3 region has 13 residues. V lost 2 bases and J lost 8; bases outside the gene matches: 5. Per germline, CDR1 MGHRA and CDR2 YSYEKL. CDR3 protein: CASSQHGTAEAFF. The CDR3 DNA follows: TGCGCCAGCAGCCAACACGGGACAGCAGAAGCTTTCTTT.

The J gene is TRBJ2-1, the V gene TRBV11-2; D not resolved. V was pared by 5 bases and J by 7 bases, with 12 bases between. The CDR3 extends over 13 amino acids. Germline assignment: CDR1 SGHAT and CDR2 FQNNGV. CDR3 loop: CASSLRLVNEQFF. CDR3 bases: TGTGCCAGCAGCCTCAGACTCGTGAATGAGCAGTTCTTC.

V gene TRBV25-1 combines with J gene TRBJ2-7; maybe TRBD1 (5 bases). From germline, CDR1 is MGHDK and CDR2 SYGVNS. This CDR3 is 14 amino acids long. Trimming pared 3 bases from V and 2 bases from J, leaving 11 bases between. The CDR3 DNA reads TGTGCCAGCAGTGATTGGACAAAACCCTACGAGCAGTACTTC. Amino acids: CASSDWTKPYEQYF.

The chain recombines TRBV5-4 with TRBJ2-1; 8 bases fit TRBD2. The CDR3 is made up of 16 amino acids. J gave up 8 bases and V 3 bases, and 13 bases lay outside the gene matches. Germline CDR1 reads SGHNT; CDR2 reads YYREEE (reference sequence). The CDR3 DNA follows: TGTGCCAGCAGCTCCGGCCTAGCGGGCAAATGGGATGAGCAGTTCTTC. It codes for CASSSGLAGKWDEQFF.

This clone showed up just once. This chain links TRBV28 with TRBJ1-1, with D perhaps matching TRBD1 (5 bases). V lost 6 bases, J lost 1 base, and 12 bases lay in between. This CDR3 has 14 residues. Germline CDR1 reads MDHEN; CDR2 reads SYDVKM. The DNA for the CDR3 is TGTGCCAGCAGCCGACGAACAGGGAACACTGAAGCTTTCTTT. It translates to CASSRRTGNTEAFF.

The chain employs TRBV30 and TRBJ1-2; 11 nucleotides match TRBD1. The junction had 7 bases not matched to a gene; V was cut back by 6 bases and J by 7 bases. This CDR3 is 13 amino acids long. CDR1 and CDR2 (germline): GTSNPN, SVGIG (reference sequence). CDR3 sequence reads: CACGTGGGLGYTF. The CDR3 nucleotides are TGTGCCTGTGGGACAGGGGGAGGACTTGGCTACACCTTC.

The V gene is TRBV7-3, the J gene TRBJ2-2, with 8 bases fitting TRBD1. The germline CDR1 and CDR2 sequences are SGHTA and FQGTGA. Unmatched junction bases numbered 11, after V lost 5 bases and J lost 6 bases. CDR3 length equals 16 residues. CDR3 coding DNA: TGTGCCAGCAGCCATACGACAGGGGCGGGATCCGGGGAGCTGTTTTTT. This sequence encodes CASSHTTGAGSGELFF.

This sequence joins TRBV2 and TRBJ1-3; D may be TRBD1 (5 bases). This CDR3 is built from 15 residues. Trimming stripped 4 bases from V and 0 bases from J, with 10 bases between. Germline assignment: CDR1 SNHLY and CDR2 FYNNEI. As DNA, the CDR3 is TGTGCCAGCAGTGGGGGGGAAATCTCTGGAAACACCATATATTTT. It codes for CASSGGEISGNTIYF.

This clone was seen only once. The chain employs TRBV13 and TRBJ1-1; D gene ambiguous. The CDR3 loop spans 15 amino acids. With 4 bases removed from V and 1 base from J, the gap between germline ends came to 13 bases. Germline CDR1 and CDR2: PRHDT and FYEKMQ (reference sequence). CDR3 loop: CASSYRRTGNTEAFF. The CDR3 DNA reads TGTGCCAGCAGCTATAGGAGGACGGGGAACACTGAAGCTTTCTTT. The full variable domain, with the rest looked up from reference TRBV13 and TRBJ1-1, is AAGVIQSPRHLIKEKRETATLKCYPIPRHDTVYWYQQGPGQDPQFLISFYEKMQSDKGSIPDRFSAQQFSDYHSELNMSSLELGDSALYFCASSYRRTGNTEAFFGQGTRLTVV.

The chain employs TRBV9 and TRBJ1-1, with D possibly being TRBD1 (6 bases). This CDR3 comprises 15 residues. Germline V gene sequence: CDR1 SGDLS, CDR2 YYNGEE. V was pared by 0 bases and J by 7 bases, with 16 bases between. CDR3 bases: TGTGCCAGCAGCGTAGATGTGGGGGCCCGGGGTGAAGCTTTCTTT. It is translated as CASSVDVGARGEAFF. The full variable domain, rest sourced from reference TRBV9 and TRBJ1-1, is DSGVTQTPKHLITATGQRVTLRCSPRSGDLSVYWYQQSLDQGLQFLIQYYNGEERAKGNILERFSAQQFPDLHSELNLSSLELGDSALYFCASSVDVGARGEAFFGQGTRLTVV.

This chain uses TRBV9 with TRBJ1-3; D gene uncertain. Germline lookup yields CDR1 SGDLS and CDR2 YYNGEE. This CDR3 has 15 amino acids. V shed 1 base and J shed 2 bases, with 10 bases lying between them. The CDR3 DNA sequence: TGTGCCAGCAGCGTAAACAGTAAGGCTGGAAACACCATATATTTT. Translated, it gives CASSVNSKAGNTIYF.

The gene calls are TRBV9 and TRBJ2-5, with 9 bases lining up with TRBD1. J lost 5 bases, V lost 2 bases, and 4 bases had no gene match. This CDR3 comprises 14 residues. CDR1 SGDLS and CDR2 YYNGEE come from the germline V gene. The CDR3 is CASSVTGGAETQYF. CDR3 in DNA: TGTGCCAGCAGCGTTACAGGGGGCGCGGAGACCCAGTACTTC. The full variable domain, rest sourced from reference TRBV9 and TRBJ2-5, is DSGVTQTPKHLITATGQRVTLRCSPRSGDLSVYWYQQSLDQGLQFLIQYYNGEERAKGNILERFSAQQFPDLHSELNLSSLELGDSALYFCASSVTGGAETQYFGPGTRLLVL.

This clone was observed at least ten times. The rearrangement joins TRBV12-3 or TRBV12-4 to TRBJ2-1; TRBD1 agrees at 9 bases. CDR3 size: 13 residues. With 4 bases clipped from V and 9 bases from J, the junction kept 4 bases outside the gene matches. The CDR3 sequence: CASSSGQGFEQFF. The CDR3 nucleotides read TGTGCCAGCAGTTCGGGACAGGGCTTTGAGCAGTTCTTC.

The gene calls are TRBV5-1 and TRBJ2-6; D uncertain. V was clipped by 0 bases and J by 0 bases, with 10 bases between them. The CDR3 has 17 amino acids. CDR1 and CDR2 from the germline V gene are SGHRS and YFSETQ. As DNA, the CDR3 is TGCGCCAGCAGCTTGGTACAGAGAAGCTCTGGGGCCAACGTCCTGACTTTC. Translating gives CASSLVQRSSGANVLTF.

The J gene is TRBJ1-2, the V gene TRBV30; D uncertain. Germline V gives CDR1 GTSNPN, CDR2 SVGIG (reference sequence). V was pared by 1 base and J by 8 bases, with 8 bases between. The CDR3 runs to 11 residues. CDR3 sequence: CAWSGMGGYTF. The CDR3 nucleotides are TGTGCCTGGAGTGGCATGGGCGGCTACACCTTC.

The chain uses TRBV3-1 (or the pseudogene TRBV3-2) and TRBJ1-1; 7 nucleotides agree with TRBD1. V shed 4 bases and J 6 bases; nucleotides not matched to a gene: 11. Looked up from germline, CDR1 is LGHDT and CDR2 is YNNKEL (reference sequence). CDR3 length: 15 residues. CDR3 in amino acids: CASSLVRQGRAEAFF. The CDR3 DNA reads as TGTGCCAGCAGCCTCGTACGACAGGGACGGGCTGAAGCTTTCTTT.

V usage is TRBV6-5 and J usage is TRBJ2-7; perhaps TRBD2 as D (7 bases). The V gene lost 2 bases and the J gene lost 2 bases, with 13 bases spanning the gap. This CDR3 is 15 amino acids long. Germline CDR1 MNHEY, CDR2 SVGAGI. As DNA, the CDR3 is TGTGCCAGCAGTTACGGCGGGGGCTGGGCCTACGAGCAGTACTTC. Translation: CASSYGGGWAYEQYF.